This T cell receptor (beta chain) emerged from a study of T cells in Graves' hyperthyroidism and ophthalmopathy (dated by TCRdb to the late 2010s). Broadly, across the study: To identify distinguishing TCR V-J signatures, a discovery cohort of about 100 patients was used, comprising 43 with Graves' ophthalmopathy and around 57 with stable Graves' hyperthyroidism. Whether ophthalmopathy could be predicted prospectively was tested in an independent validation cohort made up of about 18 hyperthyroidism patients plus 17 patients who later progressed to ophthalmopathy. The 85 to 100 discovery patients were randomly split 7:3 into training and test sets. In addition, the study compared T-cell repertoires in thyroid tissue and in blood from roughly six Graves' hyperthyroidism patients. Once sampling was done, hyperthyroidism patients were given methimazole at a starting dose of 30 mg daily, whereas ophthalmopathy patients were given high-dose intravenous methylprednisolone. The paper describes TCR Vbeta CDR3 sequencing of 135 peripheral blood samples, made up of fewer than 50 ophthalmopathy patients, around 73 hyperthyroidism patients and 17 progressor patients.

What the research found in general, with its limitations: No statistical method was used to fix the sample size in advance, and group allocation was not hidden from the investigators. In validation, the model predicted progression to ophthalmopathy a median of 6.5 months before onset, with approximately 71% sensitivity and 72.22% specificity. A 13 V-J signature model separated ophthalmopathy from stable hyperthyroidism, with around 90% sensitivity and about 81% specificity in cross-validation and 80%/75% in testing. Most expanded thyroid clonotypes (frequency above 0.001) were also detected in blood, a finding suggesting that blood repertoires may reflect thyroid immune responses.

TCR beta CDR3 regions were amplified from RNA transcripts. The TCR CDR3 was subjected to a first round of RT-PCR using the HTBI primer set and the Qiagen OneStep RT-PCR kit. Libraries were constructed in a second round of multiplex PCR, after which size selection and purification were performed. Sequencing of the libraries was done on an Illumina HiSeq2000 using paired-end 100 bp reads. The source study handled its data this way. Raw data were processed with SOAPnuke, discarding reads with adapters, uncalled bases, mean Phred below 15, or no exact constant-primer or identifier match. COPE v1.2.5 was used to merge high-quality paired reads, and clonotypes were defined as unique nucleotide sequences. MiTCR v1.1 was used to align the clonotypes against IMGT TRBV, TRBD and TRBJ reference segments. The analysis was restricted to V-J combinations with a frequency above 0.0001, which together covered just over 98% of the repertoires. A TCS score was defined as the ratio of F50 (clonal expansion) to E x V (chaos), with BLOSUM62-based TCRdist applied between CDR3 peptides within each V-J. Welch's t-statistics and random forest reduced fewer than 550 V-J features to under 15, which were used in a naive Bayes classifier (R e1071). The similarity between thyroid and blood repertoires was quantified using the Morisita-Horn index. TCRdb itself trimmed the public reads at Q25 with fastp, ran MiXCR and retained productive beta chains. Identical CDR3 proteins give one entry, which carries the most common genes and DNA. The V and J calls were determined by TCRdb, not by the authors. The sample yields 660,000 or so distinct CDR3 sequences; over 40% were counted once. The ten largest clones capture 7% to 7.5% of the sample.

Spanning cysteine to phenylalanine, the CDR3 consists of 14 amino acids. This entry keeps only the CDR3 DNA: 42 bases, framed from base 1. CDR1 and CDR2, per the germline V gene (reference sequence), are SEHNR and FQNEAQ. Trimming removed 5 bases from V and 2 bases from J; the gene matches leave 5 bases unexplained. In this sample, this clonotype turned up many times. What this receptor recognizes is not known. Base qualities are missing; no much larger clone stands one base away. Any patient with an uncontrolled infection, another autoimmune disease, pregnancy or lactation was excluded. Diagnoses were based on clinical symptoms, serum thyroxine and TRAb, thyroid ultrasound and orbital computed tomography. Trizol reagent was used to extract total RNA, and RNA quality was then checked on an Agilent 2100 Bioanalyzer.

The sample consisted of peripheral blood or thyroid tissue (not recorded which). This clonotype originated in an adult man with Graves' disease, either hyperthyroidism or ophthalmopathy (not recorded which). The chain is assembled from TRBV7-9 and TRBJ1-1, with TRBD1 matching 7 junction bases. The DNA reads TGTGCCAGCAGCACGGGACAGTTAAACACTGAAGCTTTCTTT. Translated, this is CASSTGQLNTEAFF.